A selection of T cell receptor beta chains follows, all from one sample in a study of control samples from healthy donors and cancer patients. Measured with immunoSEQ multiplex PCR; TCRdb has only the in-frame clones, and not every one. This table has around 68,000 clones, approximately 86% appearing once. The sequencing input was blood. The receptors originated from a man aged 55 to 69 in good health. Both conserved end residues are part of each CDR3. Fields, in order: V gene, D gene, clone size, J gene, CDR3 protein, CDR3 DNA. A D gene is named only where the DNA matches it firmly. The size field is filled for only some rows; it gives once, few, many or a size class.

>TRBV13|TRBD2|-|TRBJ2-7
CASSLWRKGLADYEQYF
TGTGCCAGCAGCTTATGGAGAAAGGGACTAGCGGACTACGAGCAGTACTTC
>TRBV19|-|-|TRBJ1-5
CASSTGVSNQPQHF
TGTGCCAGTAGTACAGGGGTAAGCAATCAGCCCCAGCATTTT
>TRBV10-3|-|-|TRBJ1-6
CANSEGVSNSPLHF
TGTGCCAACTCGGAGGGGGTTAGTAATTCACCCCTCCACTTT
>TRBV2|-|-|TRBJ2-7
CASSNARGPTYEQYF
TGTGCCAGCAGCAATGCTAGGGGCCCTACCTACGAGCAGTACTTC
>TRBV3-1/TRBV3-2|TRBD2|few|TRBJ2-6
CASSQDLGGVIRTNVLTF
TGTGCCAGCAGCCAAGATCTTGGGGGGGTTATAAGGACCAACGTCCTGACTTTC
>TRBV5-4|-|-|TRBJ2-7
CASSKGQPYEQYF
TGTGCCAGCAGCAAAGGACAGCCCTACGAGCAGTACTTC
>TRBV2|-|-|TRBJ1-3
CASSAQALSGNTIYF
TGTGCCAGCAGTGCACAGGCCCTCTCTGGAAACACCATATATTTT
>TRBV6-6|-|-|TRBJ2-1
CASSYAGSYNEQFF
TGTGCCAGCAGTTACGCGGGTTCCTACAATGAGCAGTTCTTC
>TRBV28|-|-|TRBJ2-3
CASSSGRTGFADTQYF
TGTGCCAGCAGTTCTGGCAGGACTGGATTCGCAGATACGCAGTATTTT
>TRBV7-8|TRBD1|-|TRBJ2-7
CASSPRGQGSHEQYF
TGTGCCAGCAGCCCGAGGGGACAGGGGTCCCACGAGCAGTACTTC
>TRBV6-5|TRBD2|-|TRBJ2-1
CASSSSGSPYNEQFF
TGTGCCAGCAGTTCTAGCGGGAGCCCCTACAATGAGCAGTTCTTC
>TRBV9|-|-|TRBJ2-1
CASSVETGYNEQFF
TGTGCCAGCAGCGTAGAAACAGGATACAATGAGCAGTTCTTC
>TRBV11-2|TRBD2|-|TRBJ2-7
CASTRWGTSGNEQYF
TGTGCCAGCACCCGGTGGGGGACTAGCGGCAACGAGCAGTACTTC
>TRBV5-6|TRBD1|-|TRBJ2-7
CASSLQGYEQYF
TGTGCCAGCAGCTTACAGGGGTACGAGCAGTACTTC
>TRBV12-3/TRBV12-4|-|-|TRBJ2-1
CASSYLQGHEQFF
TGTGCCAGCAGTTACCTCCAAGGGCATGAGCAGTTCTTC
>TRBV7-2|-|-|TRBJ1-2
CASSLGIRGRNYGYTF
TGTGCCAGCAGCTTAGGAATTAGGGGGAGAAACTATGGCTACACCTTC
>TRBV27|-|-|TRBJ2-4
CASSLDSNSLAKNIQYF
TGTGCCAGCAGTTTGGACAGTAACAGCCTAGCCAAAAACATTCAGTACTTC
>TRBV28|-|-|TRBJ1-1
CASRTGTPSEAFF
TGTGCCAGCAGAACCGGGACACCGTCTGAAGCTTTCTTT
>TRBV6-1|-|-|TRBJ2-3
CASSAPGYRRGEGADTQYF
TGTGCCAGCAGTGCCCCCGGATACCGAAGGGGTGAGGGCGCAGATACGCAGTATTTT
>TRBV7-3|-|-|TRBJ2-2
CASSLGHKSGELFF
TGTGCCAGCAGCTTAGGACACAAGTCCGGGGAGCTGTTTTTT
>TRBV29-1|-|-|TRBJ2-1
CSVDGIVSDEQFF
TGCAGCGTTGACGGGATAGTTTCGGATGAGCAGTTCTTC
>TRBV5-1|-|-|TRBJ1-2
CASMEGIQHPGGYTF
TGCGCCAGCATGGAGGGGATTCAACATCCAGGGGGCTACACCTTC
>TRBV7-9|TRBD1|-|TRBJ1-1
CASSPPGQIMNTEAFF
TGTGCCAGCAGCCCGCCGGGACAGATCATGAACACTGAAGCTTTCTTT
>TRBV4-1|TRBD2|-|TRBJ2-4
CASSQMEGSGDPDGNIQYF
TGCGCCAGCAGCCAAATGGAAGGCAGCGGGGATCCCGACGGAAACATTCAGTACTTC
>TRBV19|-|few|TRBJ1-4
CASSIEVQGLNEKLFF
TGTGCCAGTAGTATCGAAGTACAGGGACTTAATGAAAAACTGTTTTTT
>TRBV2|TRBD1|few|TRBJ2-3
CASRESRDRDADTQYF
TGTGCCAGCAGAGAATCCCGGGACAGGGACGCAGATACGCAGTATTTT
>TRBV5-8|TRBD1|-|TRBJ2-7
CASSFRQGAYEQYF
TGTGCCAGCAGCTTCCGACAGGGCGCCTATGAGCAGTACTTC
>TRBV28|-|-|TRBJ2-1
CASSFRGRDFTYNEQFF
TGTGCCAGCAGTTTTCGTGGCAGGGACTTCACCTACAATGAGCAGTTCTTC
>TRBV28|TRBD2|-|TRBJ2-1
CASTPVGTSGYNEQFF
TGTGCCAGCACCCCGGTAGGGACTAGCGGATACAATGAGCAGTTCTTC
>TRBV29-1|TRBD2|few|TRBJ2-1
CSATGGDSYNEQFF
TGCAGCGCCACCGGGGGGGACTCCTACAATGAGCAGTTCTTC
>TRBV24-1|-|-|TRBJ2-1
CATSDSREKQFF
TGTGCCACCAGTGATTCTCGGGAGAAGCAGTTCTTC
>TRBV5-4|-|-|TRBJ1-5
CASQVEGNQPQHF
TGTGCCAGCCAAGTAGAGGGCAATCAGCCCCAGCATTTT
>TRBV6-2/TRBV6-3|-|-|TRBJ1-5
CASSYSIRGNSHYSNQPQHF
TGTGCCAGCAGTTACTCGATTCGGGGAAACAGCCACTATAGCAATCAGCCCCAGCATTTT
>TRBV5-1|TRBD1|-|TRBJ1-6
CASSPLPGQNSPLHF
TGCGCCAGCAGCCCTTTGCCGGGACAGAATTCACCCCTCCACTTT
>TRBV2|-|-|TRBJ1-1
CASGRIYEAFF
TGTGCCAGCGGACGGATCTATGAAGCTTTCTTT
>TRBV11-2|TRBD2|-|TRBJ2-7
CASSYLAGGSYEQYF
TGTGCCAGCAGCTACCTAGCGGGAGGGTCCTACGAGCAGTACTTC
>TRBV3-1/TRBV3-2|TRBD2|-|TRBJ2-1
CASSQDRGGPQLAGGPYNEQFF
TGTGCCAGCAGCCAAGATCGGGGGGGGCCACAACTAGCGGGAGGGCCTTACAATGAGCAGTTCTTC